The 24 T cell receptor beta chains below were found in one sample sequenced in a study of neoadjuvant anti-PD-1 for oral cavity cancer. Some clones are missing from TCRdb's copy, which holds only in-frame ones; the method was immunoSEQ multiplex PCR. Found here are about 61,000 clones, 79% of them singletons; the top ten hold 2% to 3%. This specimen consisted of PBMCs, obtained before nivolumab (anti-PD-1) treatment. These receptors originate from a person aged 40 to 85 with oral cavity squamous cell carcinoma.

This clone has only a few counts. V gene TRBV6-1 combines with J gene TRBJ2-2, with TRBD1 identical over 7 bases. The length of the CDR3 is 17 residues. V shed 0 bases, J shed 5 bases, and the junction held 9 bases outside the gene matches. From germline, CDR1 is MNHNS and CDR2 SASEGT. The CDR3 region is CASSEAQLAGGTGELFF. In nucleotides, the CDR3 is TGTGCCAGCAGTGAAGCGCAGTTGGCAGGGGGAACCGGGGAGCTGTTTTTT.

The chain recombines TRBV21-1 with TRBJ2-7; the table's D call, TRBD2, was not checked against the DNA. TRBV21-1 is an annotated pseudogene. The CDR3 totals 16 residues. The CDR3 DNA reads TGTGCCAGCAGCAAAATCCCCGGGGAGGCAAGATACGAGCAGTACTTC. It is translated as CASSKIPGEARYEQYF.

This clone was seen a single time. The chain recombines TRBV4-1 with TRBJ1-5; D is unclear. CDR1 MGHRA and CDR2 YSYEKL come from the germline V gene. The CDR3 is 15 amino acids. Deletions cut 0 bases from V and 0 bases from J, with 6 bases between. The CDR3 nucleotides are TGCGCCAGCAGCCAAGAGGGGTATAGCAATCAGCCCCAGCATTTT. This sequence encodes CASSQEGYSNQPQHF.

The chain joins TRBV18 to TRBJ1-1; the D is unclear. From germline, CDR1 is KGHSH and CDR2 LQKENI. This CDR3 has 14 amino acids. Between the trimmed V and J ends, which lost 4 bases and 5 bases, there was a span of 14 bases. The CDR3 spells CASSLGPRGTEAFF. The CDR3 DNA reads TGTGCCAGCTCACTCGGCCCTAGAGGGACTGAAGCTTTCTTT.

The CDR3 loop is CASSLKRQQGDEQFF. The CDR3, as DNA: TGTGCCAGCAGCCTGAAGAGACAGCAAGGCGATGAGCAGTTCTTC. The V gene is TRBV13, the J gene TRBJ2-1; D may be TRBD1 (5 bases). V was shortened by 5 bases and J by 8 bases, with 19 bases between the two germline ends. This CDR3 contains 15 residues. CDR1 and CDR2 from the germline V gene are PRHDT and FYEKMQ (reference sequence).

The V gene is TRBV6-6, the J gene TRBJ1-5; 9 bases align to TRBD1. The CDR3 is 16 amino acids. Losses at the gene ends were 5 bases for V and 4 bases for J; bases not matched to a gene: 9. CDR1 and CDR2 (germline): MNHNY, SVGAGI (reference sequence). The CDR3 DNA sequence: TGTGCCAGCAGTAGGGACAGGGCCTCCGAAAATCAGCCCCAGCATTTT. It encodes CASSRDRASENQPQHF.

This chain connects TRBV9 to TRBJ1-5; D unclear. The CDR3 is 14 residues long. CDR1 SGDLS and CDR2 YYNGEE come from the germline V gene. Trimming shortened V by 0 bases and J by 3 bases, and 7 bases separated the two germline ends. CDR3 DNA sequence: TGTGCCAGCAGCGTAGGTCTTTCCAATCAGCCCCAGCATTTT. As protein: CASSVGLSNQPQHF.

The chain is built from TRBV7-2 and TRBJ2-1; a weak D match, TRBD2 (5 bases). There are 16 residues in the CDR3. The V gene lost 4 bases and the J gene lost 0 bases, with 13 bases spanning the gap. Germline loops: CDR1 SGHTA, CDR2 FQGNSA. The CDR3, as DNA: TGTGCCAGCAGCTCGCGGACTTTCCACTCCTACAATGAGCAGTTCTTC. This codes for CASSSRTFHSYNEQFF.

The chain links TRBV4-1 to TRBJ2-5, with D possibly being TRBD2 (5 bases). Germline CDR1 MGHRA, CDR2 YSYEKL. V dropped 4 bases and J dropped 0 bases, with 12 bases sitting between them. The CDR3 covers 15 residues. The CDR3 here is CASSPGEGNQETQYF. CDR3 sequence (DNA): TGCGCCAGCAGCCCCGGGGAAGGGAACCAAGAGACCCAGTACTTC.

The gene calls are TRBV7-8 and TRBJ2-7, with 9 bases fitting TRBD2. The germline CDR1 and CDR2 sequences are SGHVS and FQNEAQ. V dropped 1 base and J dropped 2; count of bases not matched to a gene: 3. The CDR3 runs to 15 residues. The DNA of the CDR3 is TGTGCCAGCAGCTTAGTGACTAGCGGCCCCTACGAGCAGTACTTC. Translation gives CASSLVTSGPYEQYF. The whole variable domain, remainder taken from reference TRBV7-8 and TRBJ2-7, is GAGVSQSPRYKVAKRGQDVALRCDPISGHVSLFWYQQALGQGPEFLTYFQNEAQLDKSGLPSDRFFAERPEGSVSTLKIQRTQQEDSAVYLCASSLVTSGPYEQYFGPGTRLTVT.

The gene calls are TRBV6-6 and TRBJ1-5; D might be TRBD1 (5 bases). The CDR3 has 14 residues. Trimming cost V 6 bases and J 6 bases, with 15 bases left between them. The V gene's germline CDR1 is MNHNY and CDR2 SVGAGI (reference sequence). As DNA, the CDR3 is TGTGCCAGCAGGGGACGGACGGCTGGTCAGCCCCAGCATTTT. Encoded protein: CASRGRTAGQPQHF.

This clone was detected only a few times. V usage is TRBV6-1 and J usage is TRBJ1-4; 9 nucleotides align to TRBD1. Trimming at V came to 0 bases and at J to 7 bases, leaving 3 bases not matched to a gene. Germline V gene sequence: CDR1 MNHNS, CDR2 SASEGT. This CDR3 has 15 residues. CDR3 coding DNA: TGTGCCAGCAGTGAAGCAACAGGGGGCCGTGAAAAACTGTTTTTT. It is translated as CASSEATGGREKLFF.

This chain uses TRBV20-1 with TRBJ1-1; D possibly corresponds to TRBD1 (5 bases). Between the trimmed V and J ends, which lost 5 bases and 8 bases, there was a span of 6 bases. This CDR3 is 9 amino acids long. CDR1 is DFQATT, CDR2 SNEGSKA, per germline (reference sequence). This CDR3 reads CSARTEAFF. CDR3 DNA: TGCAGTGCTCGGACAGAAGCTTTCTTT.

The V and J genes are TRBV7-9 and TRBJ1-4; TRBD1 agrees at 8 bases. Germline CDR1 reads SEHNR; CDR2 reads FQNEAQ (reference sequence). The V and J ends lost 0 bases and 3 bases, in that order; junction bases with no gene match: 3. CDR3 length: 16 residues. DNA for the CDR3: TGTGCCAGCAGCTTAGCCCTACAGGGGGCTAATGAAAAACTGTTTTTT. As protein: CASSLALQGANEKLFF.

Written as DNA, the CDR3 is TGTGCCAGCAGGGGACAACCCTTTACCTATAATTCACCCCTCCACTTT. Its translation: CASRGQPFTYNSPLHF. The rearrangement uses TRBV2 and TRBJ1-6; D is perhaps TRBD1 (6 bases). Germline assignment: CDR1 SNHLY and CDR2 FYNNEI. V lost 6 bases and J lost 2, with 14 bases in between. The CDR3 has 16 amino acids.

In its sample, this clone was seen a few times. The V call is TRBV7-2, the J call TRBJ1-5; D unresolved. Looked up from germline, CDR1 is SGHTA and CDR2 is FQGNSA. The CDR3 length is 14 residues. The germline V and J ends were trimmed by 4 bases and 3 bases, with 10 bases remaining between them. The CDR3 is CASSSTTVNQPQHF. CDR3 nucleotides: TGTGCCAGCAGCTCTACGACGGTCAATCAGCCCCAGCATTTT.

The V and J genes are TRBV6-5 and TRBJ2-2; 8 nucleotides agree with TRBD1. Germline V gene sequence: CDR1 MNHEY, CDR2 SVGAGI. The CDR3 is made up of 13 amino acids. V was clipped by 6 bases and J by 6 bases; unmatched bases: 3. CDR3 DNA sequence: TGTGCCAGCAGCCAGGACAGGGCCGGGGAGCTGTTTTTT. The encoded protein is CASSQDRAGELFF.

The CDR3 spells CASSFRANYGYTF. The CDR3 DNA sequence: TGTGCCAGCAGCTTTCGGGCTAACTATGGCTACACCTTC. This sequence joins TRBV7-2 and TRBJ1-2; unclear D gene. V was clipped by 3 bases and J by 0 bases, with 5 bases between them. CDR3 length: 13 amino acids. Germline-derived CDR1 and CDR2 are SGHTA and FQGNSA.

The sample holds one count of this clone. The chain has TRBV7-3 and TRBJ2-1; 8 bases agree with TRBD2. The ends lost 3 bases at V and 9 bases at J; junction bases unmatched: 1. CDR1 is SGHTA, CDR2 FQGTGA, per germline. The CDR3 length is 12 residues. Here the CDR3 reads CASSFSGAEQFF. Here the CDR3 DNA reads TGTGCCAGCAGCTTTAGCGGGGCTGAGCAGTTCTTC.

The sample holds a few counts of this clone. V is TRBV10-1 and J is TRBJ1-1; 7 nucleotides line up with TRBD1. The germline V gene encodes CDR1 WNHNN and CDR2 SYGVQD (reference sequence). The V gene end was trimmed by 1 base and the J gene end by 5 bases; junction bases not matched to a gene: 10. The CDR3 extends over 16 amino acids. CDR3 loop: CASSEWTTGVRTEAFF. The CDR3 bases are TGCGCCAGCAGTGAGTGGACTACAGGGGTTAGGACTGAAGCTTTCTTT.

The chain combines TRBV2 with TRBJ2-2; D is unresolved. The CDR3 is 15 residues long. The V end was cut by 4 bases, the J end by 0 bases, with 9 bases between. The germline V gene encodes CDR1 SNHLY and CDR2 FYNNEI. CDR3 sequence (DNA): TGTGCCAGCAGTGGCTTGGTTACGAACACCGGGGAGCTGTTTTTT. It translates to CASSGLVTNTGELFF.

Only a few counts were recorded for this clone. The gene calls are TRBV11-2 and TRBJ2-7; D ambiguous. Germline CDR1 reads SGHAT; CDR2 reads FQNNGV. V lost 4 bases and J 7 bases, leaving 29 bases between the germline ends. The CDR3 sequence is 18 residues long. The CDR3 region has the DNA TGTGCCAGCAGCTCATTCCAACTAAAGGACGGACCTACGTCTGAGCAGTACTTC. Its translation: CASSSFQLKDGPTSEQYF.

This chain links TRBV19 with TRBJ1-5; TRBD1 matches at 9 bases. CDR1 and CDR2 from the germline V gene are LNHDA and SQIVND (reference sequence). Losses at the gene ends were 0 bases for V and 2 bases for J; bases not matched to a gene: 2. The CDR3 consists of 16 residues. As DNA, the CDR3 is TGTGCCAGTAGTATAGAGGGACAGGGCGGCAATCAGCCCCAGCATTTT. It is translated as CASSIEGQGGNQPQHF.

The CDR3, as DNA: TGTGCCAGCAGTTTCAAGCTGGGAGGAACTGAAGCTTTCTTT. This sequence encodes CASSFKLGGTEAFF. This rearrangement joins TRBV27 to TRBJ1-1; D ambiguous. CDR1 MNHEY and CDR2 SMNVEV come from the germline V gene (reference sequence). V was clipped by 3 bases and J by 5 bases, with 13 bases between them. The CDR3 extends over 14 amino acids.